Listed below are T cell receptor beta chains from one sample, sequenced in a study of cytomegalovirus exposure and HLA in healthy donors. Generated by immunoSEQ multiplex PCR, the TCRdb table keeps only in-frame clones and is missing some. The top ten hold approximately 7% of the sample, which has about 160,000 clones, approximately 78% seen once. The source material was PBMCs. These receptor sequences come from a woman aged 25-40 years in good health and CMV-seropositive. CDR3s include the opening cysteine and the closing phenylalanine or tryptophan. The order of the fields is J gene, clone size, V gene, D gene, CDR3 DNA, CDR3 protein. The D gene is left open where the match is weak. Some rows have no size entry. The others give once, few or many, or a class for an expanded clone.

>TRBJ1-1|-|TRBV5-6|-
TGTGCCAGCAGCTCAGACAGAACTGAAGCTTTCTTT
CASSSDRTEAFF
>TRBJ1-1|-|TRBV6-1|-
TGTGCCAGCAGTCCCCAGCGGGGGCTCACTGAAGCTTTCTTT
CASSPQRGLTEAFF
>TRBJ1-4|-|TRBV4-1|-
TGCGCCAGCAGCCTAAGACAGGCCGATCCAGAAAAACTGTTTTTT
CASSLRQADPEKLFF
>TRBJ1-2|-|TRBV9|-
TGTGCCAGCAGCGCCCTACCCTTATCGGGTCCCTATGGCCACACCTTC
CASSALPLSGPYGHTF
>TRBJ2-3|few|TRBV5-1|TRBD2
TGCGCCAGCAGCTTGGGTTTTATGGCGGGGGGTTTCACAGATACGCAGTATTTT
CASSLGFMAGGFTDTQYF
>TRBJ1-6|-|TRBV5-4|-
TGTGCCAGCAGCCTGGACAGAGATTCACCCCTCCACTTT
CASSLDRDSPLHF
>TRBJ1-2|-|TRBV6-1|-
TGTGCCAGCAGTGACCCGGGAACCTATGGCTACACCTTC
CASSDPGTYGYTF
>TRBJ1-2|few|TRBV30|-
TGTGCCTATCAAACAGGGTACTATGGCTACACCTTC
CAYQTGYYGYTF
>TRBJ2-7|-|TRBV4-2|TRBD1
TGTGCCAGCAGCCATTTGGACAGGGGGGACTACGAGCAGTACTTC
CASSHLDRGDYEQYF
>TRBJ2-7|-|TRBV30|-
TGTGCCCAACTCGACAGGATATCCTCTGGGGTGCAGTACTTC
CAQLDRISSGVQYF